The rows below give T cell receptor beta chains drawn from one sample of a study of cytomegalovirus exposure and HLA in healthy donors. Some clones are missing from TCRdb's copy, which holds only in-frame ones; the method was immunoSEQ multiplex PCR. The sample has about 76,000 clones, 90% to 95% seen once. The material sequenced was PBMCs. The receptors originated from a young woman in good health and CMV-seropositive. The CDR3 runs from the conserved cysteine through the conserved F or W. Each record gives: J gene, V gene, CDR3 protein.

TRBJ2-4 TRBV7-8 CASSSQHTTAPIAKNIQYF
TRBJ2-7 TRBV5-1 CASSSRGDRPYEQYF
TRBJ2-3 TRBV2 CASSERAGGPSSTQYF
TRBJ1-4 TRBV5-1 CASSASNGGGSHEKLFF
TRBJ2-1 TRBV11-3 CASSLDGTSGGAFLDEQFF
TRBJ1-2 TRBV5-1 CASSLTGGDGYTF
TRBJ1-6 TRBV5-6 CASSFYRSSYNSPLHF
TRBJ2-7 TRBV6-1 CASSEGTGVNFYEQYF
TRBJ1-2 TRBV19 CASSIDLAWSGGYTF
TRBJ1-3 TRBV27 CASSPHSGNTIYF
TRBJ2-1 TRBV4-2 CASSQDPEGVLTYNEQFF
TRBJ1-3 TRBV5-7 CASSLVGTARNSGNTIYF
TRBJ2-2 TRBV6-7 CASSYSSAGKTGELFF
TRBJ2-5 TRBV15 CATSSDYGQVGETQYF
TRBJ2-7 TRBV19 CASSKDRGGYEQYF